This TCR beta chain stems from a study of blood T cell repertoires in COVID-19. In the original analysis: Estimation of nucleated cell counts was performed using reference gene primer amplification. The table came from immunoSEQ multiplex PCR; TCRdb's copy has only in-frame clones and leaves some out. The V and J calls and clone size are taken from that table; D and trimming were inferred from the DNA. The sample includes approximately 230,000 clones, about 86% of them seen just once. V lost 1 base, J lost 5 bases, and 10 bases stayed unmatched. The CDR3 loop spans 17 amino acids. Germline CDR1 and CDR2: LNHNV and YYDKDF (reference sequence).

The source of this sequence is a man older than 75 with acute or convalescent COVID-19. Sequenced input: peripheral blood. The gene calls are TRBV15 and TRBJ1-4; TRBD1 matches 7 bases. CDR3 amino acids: CATSRGAPGGGNEKLFF. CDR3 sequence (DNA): TGTGCCACCAGCAGAGGGGCCCCGGGAGGGGGCAATGAAAAACTGTTTTTT.